This T cell receptor (beta chain) was identified in a study of Tregs in tolerant kidney transplant recipients. Study results and caveats: Biological reproducibility was not directly addressed in this study. Validation in larger populations is needed because few patients were studied.

With V trimmed by 9 bases and J by 4 bases, 5 bases remained unmatched. CDR3 length: 12 amino acids. In germline, CDR1 is KGHSH, CDR2 LQKENI. About this clone: As yet, its antigen is unknown.

CD4+CD25+CD127- Tregs, CD4+CD25- non-Tregs, CD4 and CD8 cells were sorted. The assay was immunoSEQ multiplex PCR, and TCRdb's table has in-frame clones only and misses some. The sample includes about 240,000 clones, around 81% of them seen just once. J is TRBJ1-1 and V is TRBV18, with 7 bases that match TRBD1. Sequenced material: CD4+ T cells from blood. The clonotype originates from a human donor in good health. The CDR3 spells CASQGGGTEAFF. The CDR3 coding sequence is TGTGCCAGTCAGGGGGGAGGCACTGAAGCTTTCTTT.